This is a list of T cell receptor beta chains from one sample in a study of blood T cell repertoires in COVID-19. The data were produced by immunoSEQ multiplex PCR, yet TCRdb's version contains in-frame clones alone and is incomplete. The data show about 150,000 clones, with around four fifths seen just once and approximately 6% held by the top ten. Sequenced material: PBMCs or T cells enriched from blood (not recorded which). The receptors originated from a woman in her fifties or sixties who had recovered from COVID-19. Each CDR3 is given with its conserved first and last residue. D genes are given only for firm matches. Size is omitted from some rows. Given values are once, few, many or a class for expanded clones.

>TRBV19|TRBJ1-2|-|-
CASSIGLANYGYTF
TGTGCCAGTAGTATCGGGTTAGCTAACTATGGCTACACCTTC
>TRBV27|TRBJ2-2|few|-
CASRLRQIGELFF
TGTGCCAGCAGACTCAGACAGATCGGGGAGCTGTTTTTT
>TRBV6-6|TRBJ2-1|-|TRBD2
CASSYPTSGVYNEQFF
TGTGCCAGCAGTTACCCGACTAGCGGGGTCTACAATGAGCAGTTCTTC
>TRBV7-2|TRBJ2-3|-|-
CASSLVGSSEDTQYF
TGTGCCAGCAGCTTAGTGGGTAGCTCGGAGGATACGCAGTATTTT
>TRBV9|TRBJ2-1|-|TRBD1
CASSVATRTGGGNEQFF
TGTGCCAGCAGCGTAGCTACCCGGACAGGGGGAGGCAATGAGCAGTTCTTC
>TRBV3-1/TRBV3-2|TRBJ2-5|-|-
CASSRSAGPQETQYF
TGTGCCAGCAGCCGAAGTGCGGGCCCCCAAGAGACCCAGTACTTC
>TRBV9|TRBJ1-6|-|TRBD1
CASSVAQTGRRGSYNSPLHF
TGTGCCAGCAGCGTAGCTCAGACAGGGCGTAGGGGTTCCTATAATTCACCCCTCCACTTT
>TRBV29-1|TRBJ2-2|-|TRBD2
CSVELAGAPNTGELFF
TGCAGCGTTGAACTAGCGGGGGCCCCTAACACCGGGGAGCTGTTTTTT
>TRBV12-3/TRBV12-4|TRBJ1-2|-|-
CASSRQTYYGYTF
TGTGCCAGCAGCCGACAGACATACTATGGCTACACCTTC
>TRBV10-3|TRBJ2-7|-|TRBD1
CAISAGQDYEQYF
TGTGCCATCAGTGCGGGACAGGATTACGAGCAGTACTTC
>TRBV7-9|TRBJ1-3|-|TRBD1
CASSPGTGGNTIYF
TGTGCCAGCAGCCCAGGGACAGGAGGAAACACCATATATTTT
>TRBV12-5|TRBJ2-1|-|TRBD1
CASGLEDRDEQFF
TGTGCTAGTGGTTTGGAGGACAGGGATGAGCAGTTCTTC
>TRBV18|TRBJ2-7|-|-
CASSQGTLNEQYF
TGTGCCAGCTCCCAGGGGACCCTTAACGAGCAGTACTTC
>TRBV5-1|TRBJ1-3|few|-
CASGETGTSGNTIYF
TGCGCCAGCGGGGAAACAGGGACATCCGGAAACACCATATATTTT
>TRBV27|TRBJ1-6|-|-
CASTLQALYNSPLHF
TGTGCCAGCACCCTGCAGGCCCTCTATAATTCACCCCTCCACTTT
>TRBV19|TRBJ2-2|-|TRBD1
CASSLRQGPSTGELFF
TGTGCCAGTAGTCTACGACAGGGGCCCTCCACCGGGGAGCTGTTTTTT
>TRBV4-1|TRBJ2-7|-|TRBD1
CASSPLELRQGLHEQYF
TGCGCCAGCAGCCCCCTGGAATTGAGACAGGGGTTACACGAGCAGTACTTC
>TRBV7-3|TRBJ2-2|-|-
CASSLGQNTGELFF
TGTGCCAGCAGCTTAGGACAGAACACCGGGGAGCTGTTTTTT
>TRBV2|TRBJ1-1|once|-
CASNRDGRGGEAEAFF
TGTGCCAGCAACCGGGATGGGCGGGGAGGTGAGGCTGAAGCTTTCTTT
>TRBV28|TRBJ1-2|-|-
CASRVGGDYGYTF
TGTGCCAGCAGGGTAGGGGGGGACTATGGCTACACCTTC
>TRBV27|TRBJ2-7|-|TRBD2
CATGRYEQYF
TGTGCCACCGGGAGGTACGAGCAGTACTTC
>TRBV5-1|TRBJ1-1|many|-
CASSFTGFEAFF
TGCGCCAGCAGCTTTACAGGGTTTGAAGCTTTCTTT
>TRBV28|TRBJ1-5|-|-
CASIQGSNQPQHF
TGTGCCAGCATACAGGGTAGCAATCAGCCCCAGCATTTT
>TRBV7-7|TRBJ1-1|-|-
CASSYTENTEAFF
TGTGCCAGCAGCTACACAGAGAACACTGAAGCTTTCTTT
>TRBV4-1|TRBJ2-3|-|-
CASSRFRTDTQYF
TGCGCCAGCAGCCGGTTCCGGACAGATACGCAGTATTTT
>TRBV5-1|TRBJ2-2|-|-
CASSSEANTGELFF
TGCGCCAGCAGCTCAGAGGCGAACACCGGGGAGCTGTTTTTT
>TRBV25-1|TRBJ1-6|-|-
CASQKISYNSPLHF
TGTGCCAGTCAGAAGATCTCCTATAATTCACCCCTCCACTTT
>TRBV5-5|TRBJ1-1|-|-
CASSLFPGVENTEAFF
TGTGCCAGCAGCTTGTTCCCAGGGGTCGAAAACACTGAAGCTTTCTTT
>TRBV19|TRBJ1-2|-|-
CASSPTGGAGGYTF
TGTGCCAGTAGTCCGACAGGAGGTGCTGGTGGCTACACCTTC
>TRBV3-1/TRBV3-2|TRBJ2-7|-|-
CASSRIRFYEQYF
TGTGCCAGCAGCCGCATACGGTTCTACGAGCAGTACTTC
>TRBV11-1|TRBJ2-7|-|TRBD1
CASSFLDRGSSYEQYF
TGTGCCAGCAGCTTCCTAGACAGGGGAAGCTCCTACGAGCAGTACTTC
>TRBV7-9|TRBJ1-1|-|-
CASSLPLNTEAFF
TGTGCCAGCAGCTTACCGTTGAACACTGAAGCTTTCTTT
>TRBV10-2|TRBJ1-6|-|-
CASTVDLGHSPLHF
TGCGCCAGCACCGTAGATTTAGGACACTCACCCCTCCACTTT
>TRBV12-3/TRBV12-4|TRBJ1-3|-|-
CASSLDSF
TGTGCCAGCAGTTTGGACTCCTTT
>TRBV10-3|TRBJ2-3|-|-
CAISERSGSTDTQYF
TGTGCCATCAGTGAGAGGAGCGGAAGCACAGATACGCAGTATTTT
>TRBV28|TRBJ1-4|-|-
CASSVQGRDEKLFF
TGTGCCAGCAGTGTACAGGGTAGGGATGAAAAACTGTTTTTT